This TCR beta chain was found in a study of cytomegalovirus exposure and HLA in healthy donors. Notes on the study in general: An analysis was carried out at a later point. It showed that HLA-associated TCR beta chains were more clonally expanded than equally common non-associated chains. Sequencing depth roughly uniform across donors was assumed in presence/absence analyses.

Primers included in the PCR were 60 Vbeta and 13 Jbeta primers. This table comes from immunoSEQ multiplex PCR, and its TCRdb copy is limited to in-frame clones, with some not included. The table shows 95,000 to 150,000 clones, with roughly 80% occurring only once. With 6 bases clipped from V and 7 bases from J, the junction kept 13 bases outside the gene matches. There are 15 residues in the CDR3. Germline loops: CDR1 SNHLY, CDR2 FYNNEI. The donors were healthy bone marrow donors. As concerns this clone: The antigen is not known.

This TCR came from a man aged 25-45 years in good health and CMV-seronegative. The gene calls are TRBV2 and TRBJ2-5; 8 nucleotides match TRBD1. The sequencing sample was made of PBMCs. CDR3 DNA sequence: TGTGCCAGCAGACCACAGGGGGGCTCCTCGGGGACCCAGTACTTC. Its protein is CASRPQGGSSGTQYF. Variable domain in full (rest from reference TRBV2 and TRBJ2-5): EPEVTQTPSHQVTQMGQEVILRCVPISNHLYFYWYRQILGQKVEFLVSFYNNEISEKSEIFDDQFSVERPDGSNFTLKIRSTKLEDSAMYFCASRPQGGSSGTQYFGPGTRLLVL.